This T cell receptor (beta chain) was retrieved from a study of OX40 agonist ivuxolimab in advanced cancers. Study-wide context: Partial responses occurred in Three dose-escalation patients, one with hepatocellular carcinoma and two with cutaneous melanoma.

General study points: Clonal expansion by week 6 occurred in CD4+ and CD8+ blood T cells (at 0.1 to 3.0 mg/kg).

Assay: immunoSEQ multiplex PCR; the TCRdb copy retains only in-frame clones and omits some. The sample yields 55,000 to 60,000 clones, 81% seen once. In regard to this clone: No antigen is known for it.

Trimming removed 4 bases at V and 1 base at J, with 12 bases between. Germline CDR1 reads LNHDA; CDR2 reads SQIVND (reference sequence). This CDR3 region has 15 residues. The sample here was CD4+ or CD8+ T cells sorted from blood, taken in a trial of the OX40 agonist ivuxolimab. The sequence was obtained from an adult with an advanced solid tumor such as melanoma, head and neck, liver or kidney cancer. The chain combines TRBV19 with TRBJ2-3; D uncertain. As DNA, the CDR3 is TGTGCCAGTAGTACCGCCGGGCGAGGCACAGATACGCAGTATTTT. It is translated as CASSTAGRGTDTQYF.